The source of this TCR beta chain is a study of OX40 agonist ivuxolimab in advanced cancers. Across the whole study: Subjects had a mean age of about 60 years, with a range of about 23 to 90; approximately 83% were male. Three patients, one with hepatocellular carcinoma and two with cutaneous melanoma, responded partially. Findings and limits, study-wide: Specificity for antigen went undetermined in the expanded peripheral T cells. At 0.1 to 3.0 mg/kg and by week 6, CD4+ and CD8+ T cells in the blood had expanded clonally.

Assay used: immunoSEQ multiplex PCR; TCRdb lists only in-frame clones, some missing. Here the sample spans roughly 29,000 clones, 70% to 90% being singletons. Comments on this clone: The antigen remains undetermined.

This specimen was CD4+ or CD8+ T cells sorted from blood, taken in a trial of the OX40 agonist ivuxolimab. The sequence came from an adult with an advanced solid tumor such as melanoma, head and neck, liver or kidney cancer.

The CDR3 nucleotides are TGTGCCAGCAGCCCCAGGGTACGTTACGAGCAGTACTTC. Translating gives CASSPRVRYEQYF. The J gene is TRBJ2-7, the V gene TRBV14, with D possibly TRBD1 on 5 matching bases. The CDR3 has 13 residues. Germline lookup yields CDR1 SGHDN and CDR2 FVKESK. The V and J ends lost 4 bases and 4 bases respectively, with 11 bases between them.